The 32 T cell receptor beta chains reported below all come from one sample, sequenced in a study of follicular helper T cells after annual influenza vaccination. The repertoire was sequenced with immunoSEQ multiplex PCR; TCRdb's copy has only in-frame clones and lacks some. Of approximately 6,500 clones listed, 82% are singletons. Time point indicated: 2015-2016 season, pre-vaccination. Source: CXCR5- memory CD4+ T cells sorted from blood, taken on the day of influenza vaccination. The source of these receptors is an adult who received the influenza vaccine.

The gene calls are TRBV28 and TRBJ1-2, with D uncertain. Between the trimmed V and J ends, which lost 5 bases and 4 bases, there was a span of 8 bases. The CDR3 contains 12 residues. Germline V gene sequence: CDR1 MDHEN, CDR2 SYDVKM. The CDR3 nucleotides are TGTGCCAGCAGTGCGGGCCTCTATGGCTACACCTTC. Translation: CASSAGLYGYTF.

This chain uses TRBV7-6 with TRBJ2-2; 10 bases fit TRBD2. The CDR3 length is 17 residues. The V segment lost 4 bases and the J segment 6 bases; nucleotides outside the gene matches: 11. Germline V gene data show CDR1 as SGHVS and CDR2 as FNYEAQ. The CDR3 DNA reads as TGTGCCAGCAGCTCGCCAAGGAGCGGGGGGGCCCCCGGGGAGCTGTTTTTT. Its translation: CASSSPRSGGAPGELFF.

The gene calls are TRBV7-9 and TRBJ1-2; no clear D gene. V dropped 4 bases and J dropped 6 bases, with 6 bases sitting between them. The germline CDR1 and CDR2 sequences are SEHNR and FQNEAQ (reference sequence). The CDR3 totals 11 residues. CDR3 in amino acids: CASSSLDGYTF. The DNA for the CDR3 is TGTGCCAGCAGCTCTTTAGATGGCTACACCTTC.

The chain carries TRBV19 and TRBJ1-2; D is unresolved. The CDR3 runs 17 residues. Germline loops: CDR1 LNHDA, CDR2 SQIVND (reference sequence). The V gene lost 3 bases and the J gene lost 6 bases, with 23 bases spanning the gap. The DNA for the CDR3 is TGTGCCAGTAGTATGATAGGGCGGGTCGCCGCCGACGATGGCTACACCTTC. Protein: CASSMIGRVAADDGYTF.

The chain is built from TRBV4-3 and TRBJ2-4; D unclear. The CDR3 runs to 17 residues. From germline, CDR1 is LGHNA and CDR2 YSLEER. Trimming left V 0 bases short and J 0 bases short, with 12 bases between. The chain's CDR3 is CASSQEWVVRAKNIQYF. CDR3 nucleotides: TGCGCCAGCAGCCAAGAATGGGTAGTTAGAGCCAAAAACATTCAGTACTTC.

The V call is TRBV7-8, the J call TRBJ1-2; maybe TRBD1 (5 bases). V shed 6 bases and J shed 7 bases, with 12 bases lying between them. Germline V gene data show CDR1 as SGHVS and CDR2 as FQNEAQ. CDR3 length: 12 amino acids. CDR3 residues: CASREGVGGYTF. The CDR3 DNA follows: TGTGCCAGCAGGGAAGGGGTTGGTGGCTACACCTTC.

This clone was seen more than once but under ten times. One end of the junction varies from germline; a read error may be responsible. The V and J genes are TRBV5-1 and TRBJ1-4, with 7 positions matching TRBD1. This CDR3 region has 13 residues. Germline V gene lookup returns CDR1 SGHRS and CDR2 YFSETQ. Here the CDR3 DNA reads TGCGCCAGCAGCACCGAAACAGGGGAGACACGAGATTTT. It specifies CASSTETGETRDF.

This sequence joins TRBV5-5 and TRBJ2-6; TRBD1 is a possible D gene (5 bases). Germline lookup yields CDR1 SGHKS and CDR2 YYEKEE (reference sequence). The V gene lost 4 bases and the J gene lost 0 bases, with 8 bases spanning the gap. The CDR3 totals 15 residues. CDR3 in DNA: TGTGCCAGCAGCATTACAGGCTCTGGGGCCAACGTCCTGACTTTC. Translated, it gives CASSITGSGANVLTF.

J is TRBJ2-1 and V is TRBV7-7, with a possible D match to TRBD2 (6 bases). This CDR3 spans 16 amino acids. CDR1 and CDR2 from the germline V gene are SSHAT and FNYEAQ (reference sequence). Between the trimmed V and J ends, which lost 5 bases and 0 bases, there was a span of 14 bases. DNA for the CDR3: TGTGCCAGCAGCCAGGGACTTCCAAGCTCCTACAATGAGCAGTTCTTC. Protein sequence: CASSQGLPSSYNEQFF.

V gene TRBV14 combines with J gene TRBJ2-7; 11 bases line up with TRBD1. Germline loops: CDR1 SGHDN, CDR2 FVKESK. The length of the CDR3 is 15 residues. Germline trimming cut 2 bases from V and 2 bases from J; bases unmatched to any gene: 2. The CDR3 sequence is CASSQKDRGPYEQYF. CDR3 nucleotides: TGTGCCAGCAGCCAAAAGGACAGGGGGCCCTACGAGCAGTACTTC.

This rearrangement joins TRBV7-9 to TRBJ2-7, with 7 positions matching TRBD1. Per germline, CDR1 SEHNR and CDR2 FQNEAQ (reference sequence). The CDR3 is 12 amino acids. The J segment lost 9 bases and the V segment lost 4 bases, leaving 6 bases of the junction unmatched. The CDR3 DNA sequence: TGTGCCAGCAGCTCAGACAGGGTAGCGCAGTACTTC. It yields the protein CASSSDRVAQYF.

V and J are TRBV7-2 and TRBJ2-7; 8 nucleotides align to TRBD1. The CDR3 extends over 11 amino acids. Unmatched junction bases numbered 6, after V lost 5 bases and J lost 12 bases. From germline, CDR1 is SGHTA and CDR2 FQGNSA. CDR3 sequence: CASSRTGSRYF. The CDR3 DNA sequence: TGTGCCAGCAGCCGGACAGGGAGTCGGTACTTC.

V gene TRBV21-1 combines with J gene TRBJ2-5. The DNA matches TRBJ2-7 better at its end, which makes the J call doubtful. TRBV21-1 is a listed pseudogene. The CDR3 consists of 16 residues. DNA for the CDR3: TGTGCCAGCAGTTCAAACATGCTACACGTGTTAGACGAGCAGTACTTC. Residues: CASSSNMLHVLDEQYF.

CDR3: CASSFEWGDEQYF. The DNA for the CDR3 is TGTGCCAGCAGCTTCGAGTGGGGGGACGAGCAGTACTTC. The chain links TRBV5-4 to TRBJ2-7, with a tentative D call TRBD2 (6 bases). Germline V gene lookup returns CDR1 SGHNT and CDR2 YYREEE (reference sequence). Trimming took 2 bases from V and 5 from J, leaving 11 bases between them. This CDR3 region has 13 residues.

This chain uses TRBV11-1 with TRBJ2-3; 10 nucleotides match TRBD2. The CDR3 consists of 16 residues. V shed 0 bases, J shed 1 base, and the junction held 1 base outside the gene matches. Germline assignment: CDR1 SGHAT and CDR2 FQDESV (reference sequence). CDR3 region: CASSLAGTSGTDTQYF. CDR3 DNA: TGTGCCAGCAGCTTAGCGGGGACTAGCGGCACAGATACGCAGTATTTT.

The CDR3, as DNA: TGTGCCAGCAGAAAAAAACAGGGAATTGGACAAGAGACCCAGTACTTC. Protein product: CASRKKQGIGQETQYF. The chain has TRBV6-6 and TRBJ2-5, with D possibly TRBD1 on 6 matching bases. The germline gives CDR1 MNHNY, CDR2 SVGAGI (reference sequence). This CDR3 is built from 16 residues. V was pared by 6 bases and J by 2 bases, with 19 bases between.

V gene TRBV6-6 combines with J gene TRBJ2-7; a weak D match, TRBD1 (6 bases). CDR1 MNHNY and CDR2 SVGAGI come from the germline V gene (reference sequence). CDR3 length: 14 residues. The V gene lost 3 bases and the J gene lost 2 bases, with 11 bases spanning the gap. The CDR3 nucleotides read TGTGCCAGCAGTTATTATGGACAGACCTACGAGCAGTACTTC. Translation: CASSYYGQTYEQYF.

The chain combines TRBV7-2 with TRBJ2-5, with D unresolved. V was pared by 3 bases and J by 5 bases, with 10 bases between. Germline CDR1 SGHTA, CDR2 FQGNSA. The length of the CDR3 is 13 residues. The chain's CDR3 is CASSFTSIETQYF. CDR3 bases: TGTGCCAGCAGCTTCACCAGTATTGAGACCCAGTACTTC.

This clone appeared a few times. This chain links TRBV7-9 with TRBJ1-6; D might be TRBD1 (5 bases). From germline, CDR1 is SEHNR and CDR2 FQNEAQ (reference sequence). The CDR3 has 14 amino acids. Trimming shortened V by 2 bases and J by 9 bases, and 11 bases separated the two germline ends. The CDR3 is CASSLRDGSSPLHF. CDR3 bases: TGTGCCAGCAGCTTAAGGGACGGAAGTTCACCCCTCCACTTT.

The chain is built from TRBV4-3 and TRBJ1-1; weak D call: TRBD1 (6 bases). The CDR3 sequence is 11 residues long. V was trimmed by 2 bases and J by 9 bases, leaving 7 bases between them. Looked up from germline, CDR1 is LGHNA and CDR2 is YSLEER. CDR3 nucleotides: TGCGCCAGCAGCCAACAGGGGAAAGCTTTCTTT. Protein sequence: CASSQQGKAFF.

The chain carries TRBV19 and TRBJ1-2; D may be TRBD1 (5 bases). CDR1 is LNHDA and CDR2 is SQIVND in the germline V gene (reference sequence). CDR3 length: 17 residues. Trimming left V 5 bases short and J 4 bases short, with 23 bases between. The CDR3 loop reads CASSPRGANRKTYGYTF. The CDR3 nucleotides read TGTGCCAGTAGTCCACGTGGGGCAAATCGAAAGACCTATGGCTACACCTTC. Full variable domain (remainder filled in from reference TRBV19 and TRBJ1-2): DGGITQSPKYLFRKEGQNVTLSCEQNLNHDAMYWYRQDPGQGLRLIYYSQIVNDFQKGDIAEGYSVSREKKESFPLTVTSAQKNPTAFYLCASSPRGANRKTYGYTFGSGTRLTVV.

This chain joins TRBV5-1 and TRBJ2-5; no reliable D call. Germline CDR1 SGHRS, CDR2 YFSETQ. This CDR3 is built from 13 residues. Trimming shortened V by 5 bases and J by 1 base, and 9 bases separated the two germline ends. The CDR3 DNA is TGCGCCAGCAGAGAGGTTCCCCAAGAGACCCAGTACTTC. This encodes CASREVPQETQYF.

The chain is built from TRBV6-6 and TRBJ1-4, with no clear D. This CDR3 has 15 amino acids. The germline V gene encodes CDR1 MNHNY and CDR2 SVGAGI (reference sequence). Trimming pared 0 bases from V and 1 base from J, leaving 6 bases between. In DNA, the CDR3 is TGTGCCAGCAGTTACTCGGGTAGAACTAATGAAAAACTGTTTTTT. This codes for CASSYSGRTNEKLFF.

The rearrangement uses TRBV10-3 and TRBJ1-1; maybe TRBD1 (6 bases). The CDR3 has 13 amino acids. Trimming shortened V by 4 bases and J by 1 base, and 7 bases separated the two germline ends. Germline assignment: CDR1 ENHRY and CDR2 SYGVKD. CDR3 sequence (DNA): TGTGCCATCAGTGTACAGGGGAACACTGAAGCTTTCTTT. Amino acid sequence: CAISVQGNTEAFF.

The chain uses TRBV18 and TRBJ2-1; the match to TRBD2 covers 7 bases. Trimming cost V 6 bases and J 3 bases; bases outside gene matches: 5. Per the germline V gene, CDR1 is KGHSH and CDR2 is LQKENI. This CDR3 is 14 amino acids long. The CDR3 protein is CASSITGGYNEQFF. For the CDR3, the DNA is TGTGCCAGCTCTATTACGGGGGGCTACAATGAGCAGTTCTTC. Full variable domain (outside the CDR3, taken from reference TRBV18 and TRBJ2-1): NAGVMQNPRHLVRRRGQEARLRCSPMKGHSHVYWYRQLPEEGLKFMVYLQKENIIDESGMPKERFSAEFPKEGPSILRIQQVVRGDSAAYFCASSITGGYNEQFFGPGTRLTVL.

This chain joins TRBV2 and TRBJ2-3, with 7 bases fitting TRBD2. V was pared by 7 bases and J by 1 base, with 5 bases of the junction left unmatched. The length of the CDR3 is 14 residues. Germline V lookup: CDR1 SNHLY, CDR2 FYNNEI. The CDR3 nucleotides read TGTGCCAGCAACGGACGGGGGGGCACAGATACGCAGTATTTT. Translated: CASNGRGGTDTQYF.

The V gene is TRBV4-2, the J gene TRBJ2-2, with a possible D match to TRBD2 (5 bases). Germline lookup yields CDR1 LGHNA and CDR2 YNFKEQ. The germline V and J ends were trimmed by 1 base and 6 bases, with 12 bases remaining between them. This CDR3 comprises 15 residues. The CDR3 loop is CASSQGGRGAGELFF. In nucleotides, the CDR3 is TGTGCCAGCAGCCAAGGTGGTCGGGGAGCCGGGGAGCTGTTTTTT.

This sequence joins TRBV11-2 and TRBJ1-2, with 8 bases fitting TRBD1. This CDR3 comprises 15 residues. The germline V gene encodes CDR1 SGHAT and CDR2 FQNNGV. The J segment lost 5 bases and the V segment lost 5 bases, leaving 10 bases of the junction unmatched. CDR3 nucleotides: TGTGCCAGCAGCCCGCCGGGACAGGTGGGGTATGGCTACACCTTC. Protein: CASSPPGQVGYGYTF.

This chain joins TRBV18 and TRBJ2-1, with TRBD2 identical over 8 bases. Germline V gene lookup returns CDR1 KGHSH and CDR2 LQKENI. The CDR3 is made up of 16 amino acids. The junction had 6 bases not matched to a gene; V was cut back by 2 bases and J by 3 bases. The CDR3 DNA is TGTGCCAGCTCACCATCTGCGGGGGGTCTCTACAATGAGCAGTTCTTC. Translating gives CASSPSAGGLYNEQFF. The variable domain in full, with the rest retrieved from reference TRBV18 and TRBJ2-1, is NAGVMQNPRHLVRRRGQEARLRCSPMKGHSHVYWYRQLPEEGLKFMVYLQKENIIDESGMPKERFSAEFPKEGPSILRIQQVVRGDSAAYFCASSPSAGGLYNEQFFGPGTRLTVL.

The chain uses TRBV2 and TRBJ2-1; 8 bases agree with TRBD1. The V and J ends lost 5 bases and 1 base, in that order; junction bases with no gene match: 4. The CDR3 is made up of 15 amino acids. CDR1 is SNHLY and CDR2 is FYNNEI in the germline V gene. In DNA form, the CDR3 reads TGTGCCAGCAGTTTACAGGGGGAGTCCTACAATGAGCAGTTCTTC. It encodes CASSLQGESYNEQFF. Using reference TRBV2 and TRBJ2-1 for the parts outside the CDR3, the full variable domain is EPEVTQTPSHQVTQMGQEVILRCVPISNHLYFYWYRQILGQKVEFLVSFYNNEISEKSEIFDDQFSVERPDGSNFTLKIRSTKLEDSAMYFCASSLQGESYNEQFFGPGTRLTVL.

The chain is built from TRBV28 and TRBJ2-1; D is unclear. The germline gives CDR1 MDHEN, CDR2 SYDVKM. The CDR3 contains 15 residues. V was clipped by 5 bases and J by 0 bases, with 11 bases between them. The CDR3 reads CASSNPSSSYNEQFF. CDR3 DNA sequence: TGTGCCAGCAGTAACCCTTCCAGCTCCTACAATGAGCAGTTCTTC.

This chain joins TRBV14 and TRBJ1-1; weak D call: TRBD1 (6 bases). V was cut by 5 bases and J by 1 base, with 8 bases left in between. Germline V gives CDR1 SGHDN, CDR2 FVKESK. CDR3 length: 13 residues. DNA of the CDR3: TGTGCCAGCAGCTCACAGGGGAACACTGAAGCTTTCTTT. This translates into CASSSQGNTEAFF.